This passage covers 14 T cell receptor beta chains from one sample sequenced in a study of CD8+ T cells in alopecia areata. TCR sequencing used cDNA made by reverse transcription of extracted RNA. Produced via immunoSEQ multiplex PCR; TCRdb's table is partial and in-frame only. The table records approximately 30,000 clones, around three fifths of them present only once. Sequenced material: NKG2D-high CD8+ T cells sorted from blood. The receptors stem from a human donor with alopecia areata.

The rearrangement uses TRBV27 and TRBJ1-2; D perhaps matches TRBD1 (5 bases). The CDR3 is 14 amino acids. V lost 2 bases and J 2 bases, leaving 9 bases between the germline ends. Germline assignment: CDR1 MNHEY and CDR2 SMNVEV (reference sequence). The CDR3 protein is CASSLKAGNYGYTF. As DNA, the CDR3 is TGTGCCAGCAGTTTAAAAGCAGGGAACTATGGCTACACCTTC.

The V call is TRBV27, the J call TRBJ2-5; either TRBD1 or TRBD2 may fit D (5 bases each). The V and J ends lost 3 bases and 5 bases respectively, with 10 bases between them. CDR3 size: 13 residues. Per the germline V gene, CDR1 is MNHEY and CDR2 is SMNVEV (reference sequence). This CDR3 is CASSLGRGETQYF. DNA of the CDR3: TGTGCCAGCAGTTTGGGGCGAGGGGAGACCCAGTACTTC.

Points on this clone: Because it lacks the conserved phenylalanine or tryptophan at the end, this CDR3 is likely a read error. The chain employs TRBV25-1 and TRBJ1-6; TRBD1 matches 8 bases. CDR1 and CDR2 (germline): MGHDK, SYGVNS. The CDR3 is 16 residues long. After removal of 2 bases from V and 4 bases from J, the junction contained 4 bases not matched to a gene. CDR3 residues: CASSERTGTYNSPLHL. The CDR3 DNA sequence: TGTGCCAGCAGTGAACGGACAGGGACATATAATTCACCCCTCCACCTT.

By share, this clone ranks as medium-sized (0.01 to 0.1%). This rearrangement joins TRBV7-9 to TRBJ1-2, with 7 bases identical to TRBD1. The CDR3 runs 14 residues. V lost 0 bases to trimming and J lost 4 bases; unmatched junction nucleotides: 2. CDR1 is SEHNR and CDR2 is FQNEAQ in the germline V gene (reference sequence). The CDR3 spells CASSLAGTAYGYTF. The DNA of the CDR3 is TGTGCCAGCAGCTTAGCCGGGACAGCCTATGGCTACACCTTC.

The chain combines TRBV7-9 with TRBJ2-5; TRBD1 aligns across 10 bases. Germline lookup yields CDR1 SEHNR and CDR2 FQNEAQ (reference sequence). J gave up 2 bases and V 5 bases, and 5 bases lay outside the gene matches. The CDR3 runs to 15 residues. The CDR3 DNA reads as TGTGCCAGCAGCGGGGGACAGGGGCGACAAGAGACCCAGTACTTC. This codes for CASSGGQGRQETQYF.

V gene TRBV4-3 combines with J gene TRBJ2-6, with D possibly matching TRBD1 (6 bases). CDR3 length equals 17 residues. CDR1 and CDR2 (germline): LGHNA, YSLEER. V dropped 4 bases and J dropped 0 bases, with 13 bases sitting between them. The chain's CDR3 is CASSPKTGLSGANVLTF. The CDR3 DNA sequence: TGCGCCAGCAGCCCTAAGACAGGCCTCTCTGGGGCCAACGTCCTGACTTTC.

The gene calls are TRBV9 and TRBJ2-7; possibly TRBD1 or TRBD2 for D (5 bases each). The CDR3 has 15 amino acids. The germline gives CDR1 SGDLS, CDR2 YYNGEE. The V end was cut by 5 bases, the J end by 5 bases, with 20 bases between. This CDR3 is CASSGTPGARDEQYF. CDR3 bases: TGTGCCAGCAGTGGGACCCCCGGGGCCCGGGACGAGCAGTACTTC.

This chain connects TRBV14 to TRBJ2-2, with 7 bases lining up with TRBD1. V shed 4 bases, J shed 0 bases, and the junction held 5 bases outside the gene matches. Germline lookup yields CDR1 SGHDN and CDR2 FVKESK. This CDR3 has 16 residues. CDR3 sequence (DNA): TGTGCCAGCAGCCCTACCCAGGGGGCGAACACCGGGGAGCTGTTTTTT. This sequence encodes CASSPTQGANTGELFF. Looking up the rest from reference TRBV14 and TRBJ2-2 gives the full variable domain: EAGVTQFPSHSVIEKGQTVTLRCDPISGHDNLYWYRRVMGKEIKFLLHFVKESKQDESGMPNNRFLAERTGGTYSTLKVQPAELEDSGVYFCASSPTQGANTGELFFGEGSRLTVL.

This chain links TRBV5-4 with TRBJ2-7; 9 nucleotides agree with TRBD1. V trimming: 1 base; J trimming: 4 bases; junction bases outside the gene matches: 6. There are 15 residues in the CDR3. Germline CDR1 SGHNT, CDR2 YYREEE (reference sequence). This CDR3 is CASSLWTGDAYEQYF. The CDR3 nucleotides read TGTGCCAGCAGCTTGTGGACAGGGGATGCGTACGAGCAGTACTTC.

This clone appeared a few times. The chain links TRBV9 to TRBJ1-1, with unresolved D. V lost 0 bases and J 4 bases, leaving 10 bases between the germline ends. Germline CDR1 is SGDLS and CDR2 is YYNGEE. The CDR3 runs to 14 residues. The CDR3 is CASSVGRWSTEAFF. CDR3 DNA: TGTGCCAGCAGCGTAGGTAGGTGGAGCACTGAAGCTTTCTTT.

This clone was detected once. The rearrangement uses TRBV27 and TRBJ1-1, with unresolved D. CDR1 MNHEY and CDR2 SMNVEV come from the germline V gene (reference sequence). The CDR3 spans 11 residues. Trimming removed 6 bases from V and 2 bases from J, with 4 bases in between. The CDR3 sequence: CASRANTEAFF. The CDR3 DNA sequence: TGTGCCAGCAGGGCTAACACTGAAGCTTTCTTT.

This clone appeared a single time. The chain joins TRBV2 to TRBJ1-5; no firm D call. Trimming took off 3 bases at V and 5 bases at J, with 5 bases between the two ends. CDR3 size: 12 residues. Germline CDR1 reads SNHLY; CDR2 reads FYNNEI. CDR3 nucleotide sequence: TGTGCCAGCAGTGATGGGGATCAGCCCCAGCATTTT. Its translation is CASSDGDQPQHF.

The J gene is TRBJ1-1, the V gene TRBV27; D is undetermined. Germline V gene lookup returns CDR1 MNHEY and CDR2 SMNVEV (reference sequence). The CDR3 contains 14 residues. Trimming stripped 0 bases from V and 8 bases from J, with 13 bases between. CDR3 sequence: CASSLSRRWEEAFF. The CDR3 DNA reads as TGTGCCAGCAGTTTATCACGGCGCTGGGAGGAAGCTTTCTTT.

The sample holds many counts of this clone. The V call is TRBV28, the J call TRBJ2-7; no reliable D call. This CDR3 contains 15 residues. CDR1 and CDR2 (germline): MDHEN, SYDVKM. V lost 4 bases and J 3 bases, leaving 16 bases between the germline ends. Here the CDR3 DNA reads TGTGCCAGCAGTTCCTTTTGGACCGGTATCTACGAGCAGTACTTC. Translating it yields CASSSFWTGIYEQYF. Based on the CDR3 plus reference TRBV28 and TRBJ2-7, the full variable domain is DVKVTQSSRYLVKRTGEKVFLECVQDMDHENMFWYRQDPGLGLRLIYFSYDVKMKEKGDIPEGYSVSREKKERFSLILESASTNQTSMYLCASSSFWTGIYEQYFGPGTRLTVT.